This T cell receptor beta chain was sequenced during a study of PD-1 blockade in classical Hodgkin lymphoma. The study's findings and limits: Newly diagnosed patients were said to have less baseline TCR diversity than healthy donors did. When nivolumab was started under 1 year after ASCT, patients were excluded. Before treatment, complete responders showed about the same diversity as newly diagnosed patients.

Here immunoSEQ multiplex PCR was the method, and the copy in TCRdb shows in-frame clones only, minus some. The sample consists of over 90,000 clones, approximately 92% of them appearing once. As regards this clone: Its antigen is not known.

The trim removed 5 bases at V and 2 bases at J, leaving 8 bases unmatched. Germline V gene lookup returns CDR1 SGHTA and CDR2 FQGNSA. The CDR3 contains 15 residues. Brentuximab vedotin exposure varied among the patients, all of whom had relapsed after autologous stem cell transplantation. The source is a human donor with classical Hodgkin lymphoma. Sequenced here: peripheral blood mononuclear cells (PBMCs), sampled before the second cycle of nivolumab. The V and J genes are TRBV7-2 and TRBJ2-7; 8 nucleotides align to TRBD2. The CDR3 DNA follows: TGTGCCAGCAGCGTGCACGGGGGGGCCGCCTACGAGCAGTACTTC. Residues: CASSVHGGAAYEQYF. Filled out from reference TRBV7-2 and TRBJ2-7, the complete variable domain reads GAGVSQSPSNKVTEKGKDVELRCDPISGHTALYWYRQSLGQGLEFLIYFQGNSAPDKSGLPSDRFSAERTGGSVSTLTIQRTQQEDSAVYLCASSVHGGAAYEQYFGPGTRLTVT.